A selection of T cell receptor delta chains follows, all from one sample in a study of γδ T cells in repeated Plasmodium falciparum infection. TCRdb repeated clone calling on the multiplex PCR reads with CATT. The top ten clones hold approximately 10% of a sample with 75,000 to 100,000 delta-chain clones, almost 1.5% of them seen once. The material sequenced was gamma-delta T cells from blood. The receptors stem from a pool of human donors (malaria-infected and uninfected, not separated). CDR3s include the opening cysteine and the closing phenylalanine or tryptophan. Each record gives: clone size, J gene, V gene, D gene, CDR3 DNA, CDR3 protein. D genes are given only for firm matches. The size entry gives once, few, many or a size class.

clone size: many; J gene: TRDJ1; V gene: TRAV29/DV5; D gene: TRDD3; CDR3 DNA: TGTGCAGCAAGCGCGGGTAGGGTCCTTAACTCGTACTGGGGTCCGTACACCGATAAACTCATCTTT; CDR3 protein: CAASAGRVLNSYWGPYTDKLIF
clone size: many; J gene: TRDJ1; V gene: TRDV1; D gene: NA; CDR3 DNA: TGTGCTCTTGGGGCATCTTCCTACGTGGGATGGGGGAATACGTACACCGATAAACTCATCTTT; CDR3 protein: CALGASSYVGWGNTYTDKLIF
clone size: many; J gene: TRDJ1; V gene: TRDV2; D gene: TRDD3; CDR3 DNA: TGTGCCTGTGACACCGTAGCTGGGGGCGGCCAGCACACCGCTGATAAACTCATCTTT; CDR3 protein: CACDTVAGGGQHTADKLIF
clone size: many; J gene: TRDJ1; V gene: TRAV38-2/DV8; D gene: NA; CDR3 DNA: TGTGCTTATAGGAGCGCGAGGTCCTACCGAGGACGAGCTGTCTACTGGGGCCTTTTCCTTACCGATAAACTCATCTTT; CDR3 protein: CAYRSARSYRGRAVYWGLFLTDKLIF
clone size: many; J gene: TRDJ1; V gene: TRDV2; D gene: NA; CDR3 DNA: TGTGCCTGTGACACGGACCTAGGGTTGGGTAAGGAGGCTAAGGGGCTCATCTTT; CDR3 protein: CACDTDLGLGKEAKGLIF
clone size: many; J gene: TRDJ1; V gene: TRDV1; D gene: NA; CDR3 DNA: TGTGCTCTTGGGGAACCTCCGGTCCGTCCGAGGGGTGTGGATAAACTCATCTTT; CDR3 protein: CALGEPPVRPRGVDKLIF
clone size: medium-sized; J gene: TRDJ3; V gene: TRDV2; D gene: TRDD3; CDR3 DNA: TGTGCCTGTGACCTACTGGGGGATACGCATTGGGACACCCGACAGATGTTTTTC; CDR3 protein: CACDLLGDTHWDTRQMFF
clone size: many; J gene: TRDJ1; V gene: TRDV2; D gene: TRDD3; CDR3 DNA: TGTGCCTGTGACACCGTGCTGGGGGATACCCGGTACACCGATAAACTCATCTTT; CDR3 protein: CACDTVLGDTRYTDKLIF
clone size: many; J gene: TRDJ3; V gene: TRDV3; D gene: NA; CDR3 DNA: TGTGCCTTGGGTCATTTCCCATCGAGCTCCTGGGACACCCGACAGATGTTTTTC; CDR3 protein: CALGHFPSSSWDTRQMFF
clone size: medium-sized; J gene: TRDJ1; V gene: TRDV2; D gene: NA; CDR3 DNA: TGTGCCTGTGACACCGGAGATACCGATAAACTCATCTTT; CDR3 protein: CACDTGDTDKLIF
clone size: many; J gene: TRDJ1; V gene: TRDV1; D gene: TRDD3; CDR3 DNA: TGTGCTCTTGGGTTCCCTTTCCCGTACTGGGGGATTTTACACACCGATAAGCTCATCTTT; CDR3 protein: CALGFPFPYWGILHTDKLIF
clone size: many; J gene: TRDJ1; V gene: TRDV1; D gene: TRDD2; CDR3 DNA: TGTGCTCTCCGAACAGGTCCTGAAGGCCTTCCTACGACCTCCCAGTACTGGGGACCTGATAAACTCATCTTT; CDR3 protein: CALRTGPEGLPTTSQYWGPDKLIF
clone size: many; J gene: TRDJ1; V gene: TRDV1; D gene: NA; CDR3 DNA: TGTGCTCTTGGGGGAGCTTTCCCGAGGAAGCTGGGCAGGCGGTACACCGATAAACTCATCTTT; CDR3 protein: CALGGAFPRKLGRRYTDKLIF
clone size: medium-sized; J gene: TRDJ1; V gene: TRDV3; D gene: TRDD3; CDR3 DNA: TGTGCCTTTAACGGGGGATACGGGGGGTACACCGATAAACTCATCTTT; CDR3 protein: CAFNGGYGGYTDKLIF
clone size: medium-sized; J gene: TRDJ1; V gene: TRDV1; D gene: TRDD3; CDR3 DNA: TGTGCTCTTGGGGAACGGCCCTTTTTCCCACTTTTACTGGGGGACACCGATAAACTCATCTTT; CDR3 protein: CALGERPFFPLLLGDTDKLIF
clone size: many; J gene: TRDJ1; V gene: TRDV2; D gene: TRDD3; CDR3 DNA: TGTGCCTGTGATCCCATAGATAAACTGGGGGATCCCCCCACCGATAAACTCATCTTT; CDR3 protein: CACDPIDKLGDPPTDKLIF
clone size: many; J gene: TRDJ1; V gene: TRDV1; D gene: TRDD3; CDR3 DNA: TGTGCTCTTGGGGCTATGAAGGCCTTCCTGGACTACCACCTACTGGGGGATAATTTCGGGGGACTGTACACCGATAAACTCATCTTT; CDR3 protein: CALGAMKAFLDYHLLGDNFGGLYTDKLIF
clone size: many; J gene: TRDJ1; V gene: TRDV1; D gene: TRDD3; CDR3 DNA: TGTGCTCTTGGGGACCGACTGGGGGAGTATAAACTCATCTTT; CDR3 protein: CALGDRLGEYKLIF
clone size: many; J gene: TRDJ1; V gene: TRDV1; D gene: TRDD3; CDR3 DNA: TGTGCTCTTGGGGAACGGCGTTCCTCCCCGTACTGGGGGATTTTACCTCTTACCGATAAACTCATCTTT; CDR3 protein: CALGERRSSPYWGILPLTDKLIF
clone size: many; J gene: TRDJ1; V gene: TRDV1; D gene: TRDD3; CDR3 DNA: TGTGCTCTTGGGGAACTAAGGTCTTTCCCAGACCGTTACTGGGGGATACTCCGTTTGTACACCGATAAACTCATCTTT; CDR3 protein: CALGELRSFPDRYWGILRLYTDKLIF
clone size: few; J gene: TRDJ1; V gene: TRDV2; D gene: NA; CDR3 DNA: TGTGCCTGGGGGGGGGCTTTTGTAGTTGGCGTACTCATCTTT; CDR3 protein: CAWGGAFVVGVLIF
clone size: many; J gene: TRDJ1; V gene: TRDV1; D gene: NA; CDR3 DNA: TGTGCTCTTGGGCCGTCGAGAGGGATCCGGTGTACTAAACTCATCTTT; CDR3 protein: CALGPSRGIRCTKLIF
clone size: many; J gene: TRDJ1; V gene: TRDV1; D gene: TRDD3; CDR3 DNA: TGTGCTCTTGGGGGTGGGGCCTTCCTACTACTGGGGGATACAGGGCCCGATAAACTCATCTTT; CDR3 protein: CALGGGAFLLLGDTGPDKLIF
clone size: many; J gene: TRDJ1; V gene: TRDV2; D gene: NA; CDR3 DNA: TGTGCCTGTGACACCCTGATGATTAAGATTAAACTCATCTTT; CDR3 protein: CACDTLMIKIKLIF
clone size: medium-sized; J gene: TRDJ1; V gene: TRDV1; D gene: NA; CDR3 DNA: TGTGCTCTTGGGTTGGGCCTCCCAATACTGGGACACTACACCGATAAACTCATCTTT; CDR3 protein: CALGLGLPILGHYTDKLIF
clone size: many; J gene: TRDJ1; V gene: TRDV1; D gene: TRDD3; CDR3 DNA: TGTGCTCTTGGGGAAGGACCTAGTTACTGGGGGATAGCGGTCGGGATACTCATCTTT; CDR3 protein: CALGEGPSYWGIAVGILIF
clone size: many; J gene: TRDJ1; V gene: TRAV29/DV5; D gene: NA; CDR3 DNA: TGTGCAGCAACTCCCCCCAACCTCCCCACTGTGTACACCGATAAACTCATCTTT; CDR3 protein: CAATPPNLPTVYTDKLIF
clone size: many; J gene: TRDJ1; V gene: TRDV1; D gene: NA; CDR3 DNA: TGTGCTCTTGGGGAACTTTTCTCCACCGATAAACTCATCTTT; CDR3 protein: CALGELFSTDKLIF
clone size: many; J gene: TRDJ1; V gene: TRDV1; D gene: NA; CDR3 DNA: TGTGCTCTTGGGGAACTAGCCCTCCCACAGAGATACGCTCGGAAAACCGATAAACTCATCTTT; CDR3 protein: CALGELALPQRYARKTDKLIF
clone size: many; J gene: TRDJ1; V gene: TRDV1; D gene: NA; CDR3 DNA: TGTGCTCTTGGCCATATTGAAATTTCCATTTTGGTCGGAGATAAACTCATCTTT; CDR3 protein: CALGHIEISILVGDKLIF
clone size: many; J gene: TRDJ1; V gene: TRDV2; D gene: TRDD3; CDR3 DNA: TGTGCCTGTGACATGATACTGGGGGATAGTGGCACCGATAAACTCATCTTT; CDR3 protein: CACDMILGDSGTDKLIF
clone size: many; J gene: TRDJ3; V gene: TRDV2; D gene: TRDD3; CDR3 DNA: TGTGCCTGTGATTCGCCACCAACTGGGGGATACGGAAGCTCCTGGGACACCCGACAGATGTTTTTC; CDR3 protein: CACDSPPTGGYGSSWDTRQMFF
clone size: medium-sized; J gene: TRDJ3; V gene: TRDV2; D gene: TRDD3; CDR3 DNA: TGTGCCTGTGACGGACTGGGGGATACGCGTTTCCCCTGGGACACCCGACAGATGTTTTTC; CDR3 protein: CACDGLGDTRFPWDTRQMFF
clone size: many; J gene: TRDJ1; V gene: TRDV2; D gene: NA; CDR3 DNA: TGTGCCTGTGACACGCTGGGGACCTCGGGGGATAAACTCATCTTT; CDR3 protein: CACDTLGTSGDKLIF
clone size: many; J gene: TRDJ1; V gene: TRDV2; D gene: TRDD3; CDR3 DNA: TGTGCCTGTGACACCGTGTCCTGGGGGACTTCCGATAAACTCATCTTT; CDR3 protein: CACDTVSWGTSDKLIF